Below, 25 T cell receptor beta chains from the same sample are listed, as sequenced in a study of identical twins. TCRdb reprocessed the 5' RACE reads via MiXCR and lists one record per CDR3 protein. Of about 1.7 million distinct CDR3 sequences in the sample, around 29% were seen once. Sequencing was carried out using cord blood. Receptors originate from a newborn girl in good health.

The rearrangement uses TRBV27 and TRBJ2-7; possible D gene TRBD1, 5 bases. V was trimmed by 0 bases and J by 9 bases, leaving 12 bases between them. CDR1 is MNHEY and CDR2 is SMNVEV in the germline V gene (reference sequence). The CDR3 is 13 amino acids. The CDR3 sequence is CASSLSSQGGQYF. For the CDR3, the DNA is TGTGCCAGCAGTTTATCCTCCCAGGGTGGGCAGTACTTC.

The rearrangement links TRBV20-1 to TRBJ2-1, with TRBD1 as a possible D gene (5 bases). Per germline, CDR1 DFQATT and CDR2 SNEGSKA (reference sequence). V lost 6 bases and J 8 bases, leaving 14 bases between the germline ends. This CDR3 is 12 amino acids long. CDR3 sequence (DNA): TGCAGTGCGGACACAAGGGTGGATGAGCAGTTCTTC. Its protein is CSADTRVDEQFF.

This clonotype was seen only a few times. The CDR3 DNA is TGCGCCAGCAGCCAAGGGCAGGGGATCAACTATGGCTACACCTTC. Its protein is CASSQGQGINYGYTF. The rearrangement joins TRBV4-1 to TRBJ1-2, with a tentative D call TRBD1 (6 bases). V gave up 1 base and J gave up 2 bases, with 11 bases separating them. CDR3 size: 15 residues. CDR1 is MGHRA, CDR2 YSYEKL, per germline.

Many counts were recorded for this clonotype. This chain connects TRBV6-5 to TRBJ2-1, with D perhaps matching TRBD2 (6 bases). V dropped 2 bases and J dropped 5 bases, with 13 bases sitting between them. This CDR3 contains 15 residues. Germline V gene sequence: CDR1 MNHEY, CDR2 SVGAGI. The CDR3 is CASSYGGVSHNEQFF. Written as DNA, the CDR3 is TGTGCCAGCAGTTACGGCGGGGTTTCCCACAATGAGCAGTTCTTC.

This rearrangement joins TRBV5-1 to TRBJ1-1; no clear D. There are 13 residues in the CDR3. CDR1 and CDR2 (germline): SGHRS, YFSETQ. Trimming took 3 bases from V and 2 from J, leaving 8 bases between them. The CDR3 spells CASSSGINTEAFF. CDR3 DNA: TGCGCCAGCAGCTCCGGGATAAACACTGAAGCTTTCTTT.

This clonotype was counted many times. The junction departs from the called germline gene at one end, perhaps through a read error. The chain employs TRBV10-1 and TRBJ2-3; 8 nucleotides align to TRBD2. Germline V gene data show CDR1 as WNHNN and CDR2 as SYGVQD (reference sequence). The CDR3 length is 14 residues. This CDR3 reads CASSERGGPDTQYF. The CDR3 region has the DNA TGTGCCAGCAGTGAACGGGGGGGCCCAGATACGCAGTATTTT.

V gene TRBV7-6 combines with J gene TRBJ1-1, with 9 bases lining up with TRBD1. There are 16 residues in the CDR3. The V gene's germline CDR1 is SGHVS and CDR2 FNYEAQ. The junction had 8 bases not matched to a gene; V was cut back by 5 bases and J by 1 base. The CDR3 here is CASSPPGTGKNTEAFF. The CDR3 DNA sequence: TGTGCCAGCAGCCCCCCCGGGACAGGGAAGAACACTGAAGCTTTCTTT. The full variable domain, completed using reference TRBV7-6 and TRBJ1-1, is GAGVSQSPRYKVTKRGQDVALRCDPISGHVSLYWYRQALGQGPEFLTYFNYEAQQDKSGLPNDRFSAERPEGSISTLTIQRTEQRDSAMYRCASSPPGTGKNTEAFFGQGTRLTVV.

As DNA, the CDR3 is TGCGCCACTAACGGGGGACACACAGATACGCAGTATTTT. This encodes CATNGGHTDTQYF. The J gene is TRBJ2-3, the V gene TRBV5-1; the D call may be TRBD1 or TRBD2 (6 bases each). V was shortened by 9 bases and J by 2 bases, with 13 bases between the two germline ends. The germline gives CDR1 SGHRS, CDR2 YFSETQ. CDR3 length: 13 residues. Full variable domain (missing parts from reference TRBV5-1 and TRBJ2-3): KAGVTQTPRYLIKTRGQQVTLSCSPISGHRSVSWYQQTPGQGLQFLFEYFSETQRNKGNFPGRFSGRQFSNSRSEMNVSTLELGDSALYLCATNGGHTDTQYFGPGTRLTVL.

V usage is TRBV6-5 and J usage is TRBJ2-4; TRBD2 is a possible D gene (6 bases). The J call may be mistaken, given a closer DNA end match to TRBJ2-7. Germline V CDR1 and CDR2: MNHEY, SVGAGI. This CDR3 is 14 amino acids long. The CDR3 coding sequence is TGTGCCAGCAGTACCGATGGGGGGACCTACGAGCAGTACTTC. The encoded protein is CASSTDGGTYEQYF.

The chain couples TRBV12-3 or TRBV12-4 to TRBJ2-3; 8 positions match TRBD2. Trimming cost V 7 bases and J 1 base; bases outside gene matches: 10. The CDR3 is made up of 16 amino acids. The CDR3 protein is CASTTGGWFGTDTQYF. For the CDR3, the DNA is TGTGCCAGCACAACGGGGGGGTGGTTTGGCACAGATACGCAGTATTTT.

The V and J genes are TRBV20-1 and TRBJ2-2; TRBD2 is a possible D gene (5 bases). CDR3 size: 14 residues. CDR1 and CDR2 (germline): DFQATT, SNEGSKA (reference sequence). V was shortened by 1 base and J by 2 bases, with 8 bases between the two germline ends. The CDR3 protein is CSARGTRNTGELFF. The CDR3 nucleotides are TGCAGTGCTAGAGGCACTAGAAACACCGGGGAGCTGTTTTTT.

The chain recombines TRBV2 with TRBJ2-3; D is perhaps TRBD1 (6 bases). The germline V gene has CDR1 SNHLY and CDR2 FYNNEI. Trimming stripped 6 bases from V and 0 bases from J, with 19 bases between. The CDR3 is made up of 17 amino acids. The CDR3 here is CASSDRRSFTSTDTQYF. The CDR3, as DNA: TGTGCCAGCAGCGACAGGAGAAGCTTTACTAGCACAGATACGCAGTATTTT.

This clonotype appeared a few times. The chain employs TRBV3-1 and TRBJ2-3, with D unclear. This CDR3 contains 14 residues. The germline V gene encodes CDR1 LGHDT and CDR2 YNNKEL (reference sequence). V dropped 1 base and J dropped 1 base, with 6 bases sitting between them. The CDR3, as DNA: TGTGCCAGCAGCCAAGGGTTTGGCACAGATACGCAGTATTTT. It specifies CASSQGFGTDTQYF.

This clonotype was seen a few times. The chain recombines TRBV4-1 with TRBJ2-1; 7 nucleotides agree with TRBD2. The CDR3 consists of 15 residues. J gave up 4 bases and V 2 bases, and 5 bases lay outside the gene matches. From germline, CDR1 is MGHRA and CDR2 YSYEKL. CDR3 bases: TGCGCCAGCAGCCAATTGCCAGCGGGGTACAATGAGCAGTTCTTC. This codes for CASSQLPAGYNEQFF.

This clonotype was picked up a small number of times. The chain recombines TRBV7-2 with TRBJ2-1, with TRBD2 as a possible D gene (5 bases). With 8 bases removed from V and 4 bases from J, the gap between germline ends came to 6 bases. Germline V gene sequence: CDR1 SGHTA, CDR2 FQGNSA. The CDR3 covers 11 residues. The CDR3: CASGEYNEQFF. The CDR3 DNA sequence: TGTGCCAGCGGGGAGTACAATGAGCAGTTCTTC.

The J gene is TRBJ2-7, the V gene TRBV27; D gene uncertain. V dropped 3 bases and J dropped 0 bases, with 6 bases sitting between them. The length of the CDR3 is 13 residues. CDR1 and CDR2 from the germline V gene are MNHEY and SMNVEV (reference sequence). The chain's CDR3 is CASSFQDSYEQYF. CDR3 nucleotide sequence: TGTGCCAGCAGTTTTCAGGACTCCTACGAGCAGTACTTC.

This clonotype was seen more than once but under ten times. The chain couples TRBV4-2 to TRBJ2-1; D perhaps matches TRBD2 (5 bases). This CDR3 is built from 14 residues. With 0 bases removed from V and 5 bases from J, the gap between germline ends came to 8 bases. Germline V CDR1 and CDR2: LGHNA, YNFKEQ. The CDR3 region has the DNA TGTGCCAGCAGCCAAGATCTGGAGGACAATGAGCAGTTCTTC. It encodes CASSQDLEDNEQFF.

This rearrangement joins TRBV20-1 to TRBJ2-1; D perhaps matches TRBD1 (5 bases). Germline CDR1 is DFQATT and CDR2 is SNEGSKA (reference sequence). The CDR3 is 16 residues long. Trimming cost V 6 bases and J 1 base, with 19 bases left between them. The CDR3 here is CSAGREQGLSYNEQFF. Written as DNA, the CDR3 is TGCAGTGCGGGGCGTGAGCAGGGCTTATCCTACAATGAGCAGTTCTTC.

The chain couples TRBV14 to TRBJ2-3; no reliable D call. Germline-derived CDR1 and CDR2 are SGHDN and FVKESK. This CDR3 comprises 14 residues. V shed 1 base and J shed 5 bases, with 10 bases lying between them. The CDR3 reads CASSQGWAQDTQYF. The CDR3 region has the DNA TGTGCCAGCAGCCAAGGATGGGCTCAAGATACGCAGTATTTT.

The CDR3 coding sequence is TGTGCCAGCAGTTCCTCGTGGACAGGATATGAAGGAAAACTGTTTTTT. Its protein product is CASSSSWTGYEGKLFF. The J gene is TRBJ1-4, the V gene TRBV28; 7 nucleotides line up with TRBD1. This CDR3 has 16 residues. V shed 4 bases and J 10 bases; nucleotides not matched to a gene: 15. CDR1 is MDHEN and CDR2 is SYDVKM in the germline V gene.

The gene calls are TRBV7-9 and TRBJ2-1; TRBD1 is a possible D gene (5 bases). The CDR3 totals 13 residues. The germline V and J ends were trimmed by 4 bases and 8 bases, with 12 bases remaining between them. Germline assignment: CDR1 SEHNR and CDR2 FQNEAQ (reference sequence). The CDR3 loop reads CASSSTGHHEQFF. CDR3 DNA sequence: TGTGCCAGCAGCTCCACAGGTCATCATGAGCAGTTCTTC.

The chain recombines TRBV7-2 with TRBJ2-7; 11 bases align to TRBD2. Germline assignment: CDR1 SGHTA and CDR2 FQGNSA. The CDR3 runs 18 residues. V shed 2 bases and J 3 bases; nucleotides not matched to a gene: 12. CDR3 sequence: CASSLKGLSSGRIYEQYF. CDR3 coding DNA: TGTGCCAGCAGCTTAAAAGGGTTGTCTAGCGGGAGGATCTACGAGCAGTACTTC.

The chain combines TRBV11-2 with TRBJ2-1, with TRBD1 identical over 11 bases. The germline V gene has CDR1 SGHAT and CDR2 FQNNGV. The junction had 4 bases not matched to a gene; V was cut back by 8 bases and J by 4 bases. This CDR3 is built from 14 residues. The chain's CDR3 is CASLGTGGYNEQFF. CDR3 nucleotide sequence: TGTGCCAGCCTAGGGACAGGGGGGTACAATGAGCAGTTCTTC.

V is TRBV5-1 and J is TRBJ2-1; 11 nucleotides align to TRBD2. Unmatched junction bases numbered 6, after V lost 4 bases and J lost 0 bases. Germline V lookup: CDR1 SGHRS, CDR2 YFSETQ. There are 17 residues in the CDR3. The CDR3 DNA reads as TGCGCCAGCAGCCGGACTAGCGGGTACAGCTCCTACAATGAGCAGTTCTTC. Protein sequence: CASSRTSGYSSYNEQFF. Full variable domain (remainder filled in from reference TRBV5-1 and TRBJ2-1): KAGVTQTPRYLIKTRGQQVTLSCSPISGHRSVSWYQQTPGQGLQFLFEYFSETQRNKGNFPGRFSGRQFSNSRSEMNVSTLELGDSALYLCASSRTSGYSSYNEQFFGPGTRLTVL.

As concerns this clonotype: An end of the junction does not agree with germline; a read error may underlie this. The chain employs TRBV6-1 and TRBJ2-5; 8 bases map to TRBD2. This CDR3 has 16 amino acids. Per germline, CDR1 MNHNS and CDR2 SASEGT. CDR3 in amino acids: CASGEMIGTRKETQYF. CDR3 bases: TGTGCCAGCGGTGAGATGATCGGGACTAGAAAAGAGACCCAGTACTTC.